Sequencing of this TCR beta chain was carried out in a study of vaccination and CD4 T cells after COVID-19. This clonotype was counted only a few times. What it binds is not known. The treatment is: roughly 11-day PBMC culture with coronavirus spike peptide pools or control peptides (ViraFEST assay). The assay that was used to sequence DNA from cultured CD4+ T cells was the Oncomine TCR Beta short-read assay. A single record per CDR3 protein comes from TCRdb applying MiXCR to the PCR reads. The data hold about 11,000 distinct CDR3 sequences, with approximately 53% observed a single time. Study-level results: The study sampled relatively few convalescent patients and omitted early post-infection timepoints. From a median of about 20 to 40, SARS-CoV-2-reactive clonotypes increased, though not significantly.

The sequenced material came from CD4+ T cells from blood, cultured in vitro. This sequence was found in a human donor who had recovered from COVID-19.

Here the CDR3 DNA reads TGTGCCAGCAGTTCCCACCTCGATCCCTCTGGCTATGGCTACACCTTC. Translating it yields CASSSHLDPSGYGYTF. The chain joins TRBV27 to TRBJ1-2; no clear D gene. The germline gives CDR1 MNHEY, CDR2 SMNVEV (reference sequence). V was shortened by 4 bases and J by 4 bases, with 19 bases between the two germline ends. The CDR3 contains 16 residues.